Listed below are T cell receptor beta chains from one sample, sequenced in a study of cytomegalovirus exposure and HLA in healthy donors. Data came from immunoSEQ multiplex PCR; TCRdb stores just in-frame clones and leaves some out. Of about 160,000 clones listed, 88% are singletons. The sequencing input was PBMCs. Source of these receptors: a man younger than 35 in good health and CMV-seronegative. Each CDR3 is given with its conserved first and last residue. Fields, in order: D gene, clone size, J gene, V gene, CDR3 DNA, CDR3 protein. A D gene is named only where the DNA matches it firmly. The size field is filled for only some rows; it gives once, few, many or a size class.

TRBD1,few,TRBJ2-7,TRBV7-9,TGTGCCAGCAGCTCGGGGACAGGTTCTTCCTACGAGCAGTACTTC,CASSSGTGSSYEQYF
-,-,TRBJ2-7,TRBV7-2,TGTGCCAGCAGCTTCACTCGGGGAGACTACGAGCAGTACTTC,CASSFTRGDYEQYF
-,-,TRBJ1-1,TRBV6-1,TGTGCCAGCACCCGGGGGGGCACTGAAGCTTTCTTT,CASTRGGTEAFF
TRBD2,-,TRBJ2-7,TRBV18,TGTGCCAGCTCACCAGCTAGCGGTACATTCTCCTACGAGCAGTACTTC,CASSPASGTFSYEQYF
-,-,TRBJ2-5,TRBV5-4,TGTGCCAGCAGCTTTGATTCAGGCCAAGAGACCCAGTACTTC,CASSFDSGQETQYF
TRBD2,-,TRBJ2-7,TRBV29-1,TGCAGCGTTTATAGCGGGAGCGAGCAGTACTTC,CSVYSGSEQYF
TRBD1,-,TRBJ2-7,TRBV27,TGTGCCAGCAGTCAAGGACAGGGGGCGAACGAGCAGTACTTC,CASSQGQGANEQYF
TRBD1,-,TRBJ1-2,TRBV30,TGTGCCTGGAGTGGGACAGGGGATGATGGCTACACCTTC,CAWSGTGDDGYTF
TRBD2,-,TRBJ2-1,TRBV28,TGTGCCAGCAGTTCGCTAGCGGGAGCCTATGAGCAGTTCTTC,CASSSLAGAYEQFF
-,-,TRBJ1-5,TRBV28,TGTGCCAGCAGCACAACCTTCAATCAGCCCCAGCATTTT,CASSTTFNQPQHF
-,-,TRBJ2-6,TRBV18,TGTGCCAGCTCACCACCGTCGCCAGGGACTGGGGCCAACGTCCTGACTTTC,CASSPPSPGTGANVLTF
-,once,TRBJ2-7,TRBV6-1,TGTGCCAGCAGGACGGGGTACTCCTACGAGCAGTACTTC,CASRTGYSYEQYF
-,-,TRBJ1-1,TRBV13,TGTGCCAGCAGCTTAGGATACGGCACTGAAGCTTTCTTT,CASSLGYGTEAFF
-,-,TRBJ1-4,TRBV5-1,TGCGCCAGCAGGGACGCGGGAGGAGAGGAAAAACTGTTTTTT,CASRDAGGEEKLFF
-,few,TRBJ1-5,TRBV23-1,TGCGCCAGCAGTCCCACGGCGGGGAGCAATCAGCCCCAGCATTTT,CASSPTAGSNQPQHF
-,-,TRBJ1-1,TRBV27,TGTGCCAGCAGGCAGACAGACAAATTTTCAGAAGCTTTCTTT,CASRQTDKFSEAFF
TRBD1,-,TRBJ1-5,TRBV19,TGTGCCAGTACCCAAGCGGGACAGGGAAGAGGTCAGCCCCAGCATTTT,CASTQAGQGRGQPQHF
-,-,TRBJ1-5,TRBV19,TGTGCCACCTCCCGGACGCAGGCTGAAAGGGGGCAGCCCCAGCATTTT,CATSRTQAERGQPQHF
-,-,TRBJ2-1,TRBV7-2,TGTGCCAGCAGCCCACCCCTGCTAAGCAATGAGCAGTTCTTC,CASSPPLLSNEQFF
-,-,TRBJ2-1,TRBV29-1,TGCAGCGTCGAAGGAACAGGTTCGTACAATGAGCAGTTCTTC,CSVEGTGSYNEQFF
TRBD2,once,TRBJ2-7,TRBV29-1,TGCAGCGTTGAATTTGGGGGGGGACCCAGTGGAGGAGACGAGCAGTACTTC,CSVEFGGGPSGGDEQYF
TRBD2,once,TRBJ2-3,TRBV10-3,TGTGCCATCAGGTCCCTAGCGGGAGGCTTCTCCCCCGGCACAGATACGCAGTATTTT,CAIRSLAGGFSPGTDTQYF
-,once,TRBJ2-5,TRBV7-2,TGTGCCAGCAGCTTATGGGCGAAGGAGACCCAGTACTTC,CASSLWAKETQYF
TRBD1,-,TRBJ2-7,TRBV28,TGTGCCAGCACCGCGGACAGGCCTTACGAGCAGTACTTC,CASTADRPYEQYF